One sample yielded the 17 T cell receptor beta chains listed below, sequenced in a study of blood T cell repertoires in COVID-19. Using immunoSEQ multiplex PCR, the repertoire was profiled, and TCRdb retains in-frame clones only, with some absent. Here the sample spans about 180,000 clones, 75% to 90% being singletons. The sample was peripheral blood. Source of these receptors: a woman in her seventies with COVID-19, enrolled during active disease.

This clone was seen a single time. The chain has TRBV6-2 or TRBV6-3 and TRBJ2-3; 7 bases are shared with TRBD1. Trimming took 2 bases from V and 3 from J; bases not matched to a gene: 5. This CDR3 is built from 15 residues. In germline, CDR1 is MNHEY, CDR2 SVGEGT. CDR3 coding DNA: TGTGCCAGCAGTTACGTGGGACAGCCTACAGATACGCAGTATTTT. It codes for CASSYVGQPTDTQYF.

This chain uses TRBV5-1 with TRBJ2-2; D gene uncertain. Trimming took 1 base from V and 4 from J, leaving 5 bases between them. Looked up from germline, CDR1 is SGHRS and CDR2 is YFSETQ. This CDR3 has 13 amino acids. CDR3 bases: TGCGCCAGCAGCTTGTCGGGCACCGGGGAGCTGTTTTTT. Translated, it gives CASSLSGTGELFF.

The chain has TRBV28 and TRBJ1-5; 7 positions match TRBD1. Germline V gene lookup returns CDR1 MDHEN and CDR2 SYDVKM. J lost 6 bases, V lost 5 bases, and 7 bases had no gene match. This CDR3 is built from 14 residues. In DNA form, the CDR3 reads TGTGCCAGCAGTCTAAGACAGGGAGGTCAGCCCCAGCATTTT. It specifies CASSLRQGGQPQHF.

The chain combines TRBV27 with TRBJ2-7; tentative D call: TRBD1 (5 bases). This CDR3 region has 12 residues. Germline V lookup: CDR1 MNHEY, CDR2 SMNVEV (reference sequence). Trimming stripped 2 bases from V and 9 bases from J, with 11 bases between. As DNA, the CDR3 is TGTGCCAGCAGTTTACCTCAGGGCCGGCAGTACTTC. As protein: CASSLPQGRQYF.

The chain has TRBV2 and TRBJ1-6; 8 nucleotides agree with TRBD1. The trim removed 9 bases at V and 0 bases at J, leaving 4 bases unmatched. The CDR3 consists of 15 residues. CDR1 and CDR2 from the germline V gene are SNHLY and FYNNEI. CDR3 sequence: CARRQGSSYNSPLHF. As DNA, the CDR3 is TGTGCCAGAAGACAGGGGAGCTCCTATAATTCACCCCTCCACTTT.

This clone was counted once. V is TRBV6-5 and J is TRBJ2-2; D not certain. Between the trimmed V and J ends, which lost 6 bases and 5 bases, there was a span of 16 bases. Per the germline V gene, CDR1 is MNHEY and CDR2 is SVGAGI. This CDR3 is 15 amino acids long. CDR3 nucleotide sequence: TGTGCCAGCAGCTCGACCAGGTCTGGTACCGGGGAGCTGTTTTTT. Amino acids: CASSSTRSGTGELFF.

V gene TRBV7-3 combines with J gene TRBJ2-1; 7 positions agree with TRBD1. V shed 5 bases and J 1 base; nucleotides not matched to a gene: 11. CDR3 length: 17 residues. CDR1 SGHTA and CDR2 FQGTGA come from the germline V gene. For the CDR3, the DNA is TGTGCCAGCAGCGCAGGGGGTGGATCTATATCCTACAATGAGCAGTTCTTC. Protein sequence: CASSAGGGSISYNEQFF.

This chain connects TRBV27 to TRBJ2-7, with 8 nucleotides matching TRBD2. Per germline, CDR1 MNHEY and CDR2 SMNVEV (reference sequence). The J segment lost 2 bases and the V segment lost 2 bases, leaving 5 bases of the junction unmatched. The CDR3 is 15 amino acids. The CDR3 reads CASSLRGTSAYEQYF. In DNA, the CDR3 is TGTGCCAGCAGTTTAAGGGGGACTAGTGCCTACGAGCAGTACTTC.

The rearrangement joins TRBV19 to TRBJ1-1; TRBD1 aligns across 8 bases. The CDR3 extends over 14 amino acids. V trimming: 2 bases; J trimming: 5 bases; junction bases outside the gene matches: 4. Per the germline V gene, CDR1 is LNHDA and CDR2 is SQIVND (reference sequence). The CDR3 region has the DNA TGTGCCAGTAGTATACAGGGGGCGCGAACTGAAGCTTTCTTT. It codes for CASSIQGARTEAFF.

The chain uses TRBV11-3 and TRBJ2-1; D perhaps matches TRBD1 (6 bases). The germline CDR1 and CDR2 sequences are SGHNT and YENEEA. The V end was cut by 2 bases, the J end by 7 bases, with 12 bases between. The CDR3 covers 14 residues. CDR3 in amino acids: CASSLLGANNEQFF. The DNA of the CDR3 is TGTGCCAGCAGCTTACTGGGGGCCAATAATGAGCAGTTCTTC.

The chain couples TRBV7-9 to TRBJ2-2, with a weak D call TRBD2 (5 bases). Germline V lookup: CDR1 SEHNR, CDR2 FQNEAQ (reference sequence). V was pared by 5 bases and J by 5 bases, with 15 bases between. The CDR3 is made up of 15 amino acids. The CDR3: CASSHGGIRTGELFF. Written as DNA, the CDR3 is TGTGCCAGCAGCCACGGAGGCATCCGGACCGGGGAGCTGTTTTTT.

The V and J genes are TRBV6-2 or TRBV6-3 and TRBJ2-5; D unclear. V lost 4 bases to trimming and J lost 7 bases, with 7 bases between them. Germline-derived CDR1 and CDR2 are MNHEY and SVGEGT. The length of the CDR3 is 11 residues. CDR3: CASSSPPTQYF. CDR3 bases: TGTGCCAGCAGTTCCCCTCCGACCCAGTACTTC.

To note about this clone: One base away lies a much larger clone, so this may be a sequencing read error. The CDR3 region is CASSQGLAGEQFF. For the CDR3, the DNA is TGTGCCAGCAGCCAAGGACTAGCAGGTGAGCAGTTCTTC. This chain links TRBV5-4 with TRBJ2-1; 8 nucleotides align to TRBD2. Germline CDR1 is SGHNT and CDR2 is YYREEE (reference sequence). Germline trimming cut 4 bases from V and 9 bases from J; bases unmatched to any gene: 6. The CDR3 totals 13 residues.

This rearrangement joins TRBV7-9 to TRBJ2-1; 9 bases fit TRBD1. CDR1 and CDR2 (germline): SEHNR, FQNEAQ (reference sequence). This CDR3 spans 15 amino acids. The J segment lost 2 bases and the V segment lost 5 bases, leaving 4 bases of the junction unmatched. CDR3 sequence: CASSDGQGPYNEQFF. The DNA of the CDR3 is TGTGCCAGCAGCGATGGACAGGGGCCCTACAATGAGCAGTTCTTC.

This rearrangement joins TRBV5-4 to TRBJ2-1, with TRBD2 matching over 7 bases. The CDR3 runs to 15 residues. V shed 4 bases, J shed 2 bases, and the junction held 6 bases outside the gene matches. Germline V gives CDR1 SGHNT, CDR2 YYREEE (reference sequence). DNA of the CDR3: TGTGCCAGCAGCAGTAGCGCGGGAGCCTACAATGAGCAGTTCTTC. Its protein product is CASSSSAGAYNEQFF. The whole variable domain, filled in from reference TRBV5-4 and TRBJ2-1, reads ETGVTQSPTHLIKTRGQQVTLRCSSQSGHNTVSWYQQALGQGPQFIFQYYREEENGRGNFPPRFSGLQFPNYSSELNVNALELDDSALYLCASSSSAGAYNEQFFGPGTRLTVL.

This clone was seen once. The chain links TRBV5-8 to TRBJ1-1, with 10 bases that match TRBD1. This CDR3 is 16 amino acids long. The V segment lost 2 bases and the J segment 0 bases; nucleotides outside the gene matches: 4. Germline lookup yields CDR1 SGHTS and CDR2 YDEGEE. CDR3 DNA: TGTGCCAGCAGCTTCTGGGACAGGGGCCTGAACACTGAAGCTTTCTTT. It is translated as CASSFWDRGLNTEAFF.

The CDR3 sequence: CASSLEGAWRNYGYTF. The CDR3 nucleotides read TGTGCCAGCAGCTTAGAAGGAGCCTGGCGAAACTATGGCTACACCTTC. The chain is built from TRBV11-2 and TRBJ1-2; unclear D gene. The CDR3 totals 16 residues. Trimming shortened V by 0 bases and J by 2 bases, and 13 bases separated the two germline ends. The germline V gene encodes CDR1 SGHAT and CDR2 FQNNGV.